The subject of this entry is one T cell receptor (beta chain). This clone was seen once. The antigen it recognizes is unknown. No base qualities exist here, and no much larger clone lies one base off it. From V the trimming removes 3 bases and from J it removes 7 bases, while the gene matches leave 13 bases of the junction unaccounted for. From the cysteine up to the phenylalanine, the CDR3 has a length of 17 residues. Solely the CDR3 DNA is kept, with 51 bases framed from the first base. According to the germline V gene, CDR1 reads KGHSH and CDR2 reads LQKENI. The data were taken from a study of blood T cell repertoires in COVID-19 (dated by TCRdb to about 2020). The study in broad terms: Samples covering the acute and convalescent phases of COVID-19 were provided by collaborators in the United States, Italy and Spain. The prospective study material was composed of cDNA or gDNA derived from T cells, B-cell-depleted T cells, or PBMCs. The dataset comprised deeply sampled blood TCRbeta repertoires from subjects exposed to, actively infected with, or recovered from COVID-19. A freely available public database, intended as a resource for researchers studying the immune response to SARS-CoV-2, is where the repertoires were released. The samples were drawn from two sources: the first 160 participants of the ongoing ImmuneRACE study, and about 1,300 subjects contributed by 6 global collaborators. A de-identified subject ID, COVID-19 status, age in years and sex were almost always included in the sample metadata. Where HLA class I and class II types were available, the types were taken from metadata supplied by the sample provider, not from assay-based typing.

What the work shows at the level of the full study, not this receptor alone: The quantity of clinical and demographic metadata differed by source and by participant and was supplied without curation.

Collaborating institutions collected whole blood in K2EDTA tubes following their own protocols. For TCRbeta analysis, collaborators shipped samples as frozen whole blood, isolated PBMCs, or DNA extracted from either of those sample types. TCRbeta CDR3 regions were amplified from genomic DNA using the immunoSEQ Assay, a bias-controlled multiplex PCR. In the source study's methods: The number of nucleated cells in each sample was estimated from the amplification of reference gene primers within the assay. To quantify the absolute abundance of each unique TCRbeta CDR3 rearrangement, sequence reads were collapsed and filtered. For each sample, productive Simpson clonality was calculated as the square root of Simpson's diversity index across productive rearrangements. The source is immuneACCESS, and TCRdb retained only in-frame sequences with V and J called. Part of the clones is not carried over; for the studies checked, unresolved V genes explain less than half of this, and the remainder is unexplained. The V and J calls and clone size were taken over from that table, and D and trimming were inferred from the DNA. Within this sample are under 130,000 clones, with roughly nine tenths of them counted one time only. 3.5% of the sample is held by the ten biggest clonotypes.

Recombination linked TRBV18 to TRBJ2-2, and TRBD2 matches 8 of the central bases. The source material was peripheral blood. The TCR originated in a woman aged 60-75 years with acute or convalescent COVID-19. The bases are TGTGCCAGCTCACCCCTCGGGACTAGAGTCGGTAGCGGGGAGCTGTTTTTT. Its translation reads: CASSPLGTRVGSGELFF.